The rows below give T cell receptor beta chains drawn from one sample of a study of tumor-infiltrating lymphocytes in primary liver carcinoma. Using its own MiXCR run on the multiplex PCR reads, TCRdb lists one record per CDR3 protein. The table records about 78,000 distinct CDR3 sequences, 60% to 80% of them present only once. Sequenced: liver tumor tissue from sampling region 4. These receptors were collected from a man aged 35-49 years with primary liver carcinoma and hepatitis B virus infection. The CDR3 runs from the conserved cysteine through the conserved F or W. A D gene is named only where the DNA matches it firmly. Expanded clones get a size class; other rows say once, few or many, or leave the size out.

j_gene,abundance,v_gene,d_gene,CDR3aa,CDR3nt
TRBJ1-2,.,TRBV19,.,CASSAHSRDGYTF,TGTGCCAGTAGTGCGCACAGTAGGGATGGCTACACCTTC
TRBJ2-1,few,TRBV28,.,CASSLTRLSYNEQFF,TGTGCCAGCAGTCTTACCAGGCTTAGTTACAATGAGCAGTTCTTC
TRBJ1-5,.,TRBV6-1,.,CASSDYQVSNQPQHF,TGTGCCAGCAGTGATTATCAAGTATCGAATCAGCCCCAGCATTTT
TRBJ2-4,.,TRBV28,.,CASTGRLWKNIQYF,TGTGCCAGCACTGGGAGGTTATGGAAAAACATTCAGTACTTC
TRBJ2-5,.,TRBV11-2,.,CASNSMGILLSQHF,TGTGCCAGCAACTCGATGGGGATATTATTGTCCCAGCACTTC
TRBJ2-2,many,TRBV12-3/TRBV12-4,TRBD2,CASSRTSGSRTGELFF,TGTGCCAGCAGTCGGACTAGCGGGAGTCGTACCGGGGAGCTGTTTTTT
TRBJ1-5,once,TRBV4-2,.,CASSQNGQPGQPQHF,TGTGCCAGCAGCCAAAACGGACAACCTGGTCAGCCCCAGCATTTT
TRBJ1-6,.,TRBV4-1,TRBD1,CTSSRSSGQTYDSPPHF,TGCACCAGCAGCCGAAGTTCGGGACAGACTTATGATTCGCCCCCCCACTTT
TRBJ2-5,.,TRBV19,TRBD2,CASSPRALAGFQETQYF,TGTGCCAGTAGTCCTCGGGCCCTAGCGGGATTTCAAGAGACCCAGTACTTC
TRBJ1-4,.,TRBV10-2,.,CASCESSASNEKLFF,TGCGCCAGCTGTGAGTCTTCAGCTTCTAATGAAAAACTGTTTTTT
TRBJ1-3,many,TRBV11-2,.,CASSLGGNTIYF,TGTGCCAGCAGCTTGGGGGGAAACACCATATATTTT
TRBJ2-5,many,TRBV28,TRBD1,CASSFGQGRETQYF,TGTGCCAGCAGTTTCGGACAGGGACGAGAGACCCAGTACTTC
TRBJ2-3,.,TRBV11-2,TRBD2,CASSPRGGLYTDTQYF,TGTGCCAGCAGCCCTCGGGGGGGACTATATACAGATACGCAGTATTTT
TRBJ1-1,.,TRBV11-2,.,CTSSLTPGYAGAFF,TGTACCAGCAGCTTAACCCCAGGGTACGCTGGAGCTTTCTTT
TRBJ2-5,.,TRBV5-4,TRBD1,CVSSLDRADETQYF,TGTGTCAGCAGCTTGGACAGGGCGGACGAGACCCAGTACTTC
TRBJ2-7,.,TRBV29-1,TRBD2,CSAEDRLAVWGNNEQYF,TGCAGCGCGGAAGACAGACTAGCAGTATGGGGTAACAATGAACAGTACTTC
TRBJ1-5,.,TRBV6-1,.,CASSPTLATDTQHF,TGTGCCAGCAGTCCCACGCTTGCCACAGATACGCAGCATTTT
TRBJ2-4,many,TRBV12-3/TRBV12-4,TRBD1,CATKIQGAGNIQYF,TGTGCCACCAAAATACAGGGGGCGGGAAACATTCAGTACTTC
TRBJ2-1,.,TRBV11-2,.,CASSSPPSGRIYEQFF,TGTGCCAGCAGCTCGCCCCCCAGTGGGAGGATCTATGAGCAGTTTTTC
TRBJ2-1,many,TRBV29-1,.,CSVEFSSYNEQFF,TGCAGCGTTGAGTTCAGCTCCTACAATGAGCAGTTCTTC